This TCR beta chain came from a study of blood T cell repertoires in COVID-19. Turning to the study itself: Researchers got acute and convalescent COVID-19 samples from the United States, Italy and Spain. PBMCs, B-cell-depleted T cells, or T cells provided the cDNA or gDNA that made up the material.

The ends were cut back, 8 bases at V and 6 bases at J, with 17 bases in the middle. The CDR3 length is 13 residues. CDR1 and CDR2 from the germline V gene are MNHEY and SVGAGI. In the authors' workflow: It was from reference gene primer amplification that nucleated cell counts were estimated. TCRdb's table, derived via immunoSEQ multiplex PCR, lists solely in-frame clones and lacks some. The DNA was the basis for D and trimming; V, J and clone size are from that table. The sample consists of 25,000 to 35,000 clones, about 85% of them appearing once. This clone was seen a single time. Input material: peripheral blood. The receptor's source is a man aged 60 to 75 with active COVID-19. The chain couples TRBV6-5 to TRBJ2-7; TRBD1 is a possible D gene (6 bases). This chain's CDR3 is CASAPGGRSEQYF. In nucleotides, the CDR3 is TGTGCCAGCGCGCCTGGGGGCCGAAGCGAGCAGTACTTC.